The 22 T cell receptor beta chains below come from one sample, sequenced in a study of blood T cell repertoires in COVID-19. TCRdb's copy holds only in-frame clones and misses some; the assay was immunoSEQ multiplex PCR. The repertoire has 95,000 or so clones, approximately 85% of them found once; the top ten carry 15% to 20%. The sample taken for sequencing was peripheral blood. The receptors were sampled from a woman at least 80 years old with active or convalescent COVID-19.

V gene TRBV5-1 combines with J gene TRBJ1-1; TRBD1 matches at 9 bases. CDR3 size: 16 residues. Germline V lookup: CDR1 SGHRS, CDR2 YFSETQ. Germline trimming cut 2 bases from V and 0 bases from J; bases unmatched to any gene: 5. The CDR3 sequence is CASSLQGAPLNTEAFF. CDR3 bases: TGCGCCAGCAGCTTACAGGGGGCCCCATTGAACACTGAAGCTTTCTTT.

The V gene is TRBV19, the J gene TRBJ2-2; 11 positions match TRBD1. Trimming removed 4 bases from V and 6 bases from J; junction bases left unmatched: 4. The CDR3 length is 15 residues. In germline, CDR1 is LNHDA, CDR2 SQIVND (reference sequence). DNA of the CDR3: TGTGCCAGTAGTAGAGGACAGGGGGCTGCCGGGGAGCTGTTTTTT. This sequence encodes CASSRGQGAAGELFF.

This chain joins TRBV6-5 and TRBJ2-1, with 12 bases identical to TRBD2. V lost 7 bases, J lost 10 bases, and 11 bases stayed unmatched. The CDR3 consists of 15 residues. The V gene's germline CDR1 is MNHEY and CDR2 SVGAGI. The CDR3, as DNA: TGTGCCAGCACCCTCCCCGGTACTAGCGGGAGGGAGCAGTTCTTC. It specifies CASTLPGTSGREQFF.

V is TRBV7-9 and J is TRBJ2-7; D is perhaps TRBD2 (5 bases). CDR3 length: 14 amino acids. Germline V gene lookup returns CDR1 SEHNR and CDR2 FQNEAQ (reference sequence). Trimming took 2 bases from V and 5 from J, leaving 13 bases between them. Here the CDR3 DNA reads TGTGCCAGCAGCTTATCACGGGGTCCGGACGAGCAGTACTTC. It is translated as CASSLSRGPDEQYF.

J is TRBJ2-1 and V is TRBV5-1; 16 nucleotides align to TRBD2. The V segment lost 3 bases and the J segment 8 bases; nucleotides outside the gene matches: 11. This CDR3 has 18 residues. The germline CDR1 and CDR2 sequences are SGHRS and YFSETQ. CDR3 sequence reads: CASSSKTGTSGRGDEQFF. DNA for the CDR3: TGCGCCAGCAGCTCCAAGACAGGGACTAGCGGGAGGGGGGATGAGCAGTTCTTC.

The chain has TRBV12-3 or TRBV12-4 and TRBJ1-2; D ambiguous. The CDR3 is made up of 11 amino acids. Trimming stripped 4 bases from V and 7 bases from J, with 7 bases between. The CDR3 DNA follows: TGTGCCAGCAGTTCGTCCGGTGGCTACACCTTC. Translating it yields CASSSSGGYTF.

V gene TRBV5-8 combines with J gene TRBJ2-3; 7 nucleotides match TRBD1. The CDR3 extends over 16 amino acids. V lost 1 base to trimming and J lost 2 bases; unmatched junction nucleotides: 7. The germline V gene encodes CDR1 SGHTS and CDR2 YDEGEE. The CDR3 reads CASSLKGDSLTDTQYF. CDR3 coding DNA: TGTGCCAGCAGCTTGAAAGGGGACAGCCTCACAGATACGCAGTATTTT.

V gene TRBV5-4 combines with J gene TRBJ1-1, with D maybe TRBD1 (6 bases). The CDR3 covers 16 residues. Per the germline V gene, CDR1 is SGHNT and CDR2 is YYREEE (reference sequence). The germline V and J ends were trimmed by 0 bases and 3 bases, with 15 bases remaining between them. In nucleotides, the CDR3 is TGTGCCAGCAGCTTGGGTGGGGGCAGCTCCTACACTGAAGCTTTCTTT. Its protein is CASSLGGGSSYTEAFF.

V usage is TRBV20-1 and J usage is TRBJ1-5; D remains ambiguous. In germline, CDR1 is DFQATT, CDR2 SNEGSKA (reference sequence). V lost 3 bases to trimming and J lost 0 bases, with 9 bases between them. The CDR3 runs to 14 residues. DNA of the CDR3: TGCAGTGCTAGTGCTCCCTATAGCAATCAGCCCCAGCATTTT. Translation gives CSASAPYSNQPQHF.

This chain links TRBV11-3 with TRBJ2-3; D might be TRBD1 (7 bases). V lost 5 bases, J lost 3 bases, and 12 bases lay in between. Germline lookup yields CDR1 SGHNT and CDR2 YENEEA. The CDR3 is 14 amino acids. The CDR3 sequence: CASSPRGVTDTQYF. CDR3 sequence (DNA): TGTGCCAGCAGCCCCAGGGGGGTGACAGATACGCAGTATTTT.

CDR3 in DNA: TGTGCCAGCAGTACCGGGACAGGGTCTTCACCCCTCCACTTT. This sequence encodes CASSTGTGSSPLHF. V gene TRBV6-2 or TRBV6-3 combines with J gene TRBJ1-6; TRBD1 aligns across 9 bases. Germline values: CDR1 MNHEY, CDR2 SVGEGT. The CDR3 is 14 amino acids. J was trimmed by 9 bases and V by 5 bases; bases with no gene match: 5.

This sequence joins TRBV7-8 and TRBJ2-7; the D gene is possibly TRBD1 (6 bases). Trimming removed 5 bases at V and 5 bases at J, with 16 bases between. CDR3 length: 14 amino acids. Germline CDR1 SGHVS, CDR2 FQNEAQ. The CDR3 loop reads CASSRNRDTHEQYF. CDR3 coding DNA: TGTGCCAGCAGCCGGAACCGGGACACCCACGAGCAGTACTTC.

The CDR3 DNA is TGTGCCAGCAGCTTAGTCGGGCGGAGGGCCTACGAGCAGTACTTC. The encoded protein is CASSLVGRRAYEQYF. This rearrangement joins TRBV7-2 to TRBJ2-7; a weak D match, TRBD2 (6 bases). Trimming left V 1 base short and J 2 bases short, with 12 bases between. The germline V gene has CDR1 SGHTA and CDR2 FQGNSA. This CDR3 region has 15 residues. The variable domain in full, completed from reference TRBV7-2 and TRBJ2-7, reads GAGVSQSPSNKVTEKGKDVELRCDPISGHTALYWYRQSLGQGLEFLIYFQGNSAPDKSGLPSDRFSAERTGGSVSTLTIQRTQQEDSAVYLCASSLVGRRAYEQYFGPGTRLTVT.

The CDR3 sequence: CASSPGLRTSGGGTDTQYF. In DNA form, the CDR3 reads TGCGCCAGCAGCCCGGGACTTCGGACTAGCGGGGGGGGCACAGATACGCAGTATTTT. This chain uses TRBV5-1 with TRBJ2-3; TRBD2 matches 15 bases. Germline CDR1 is SGHRS and CDR2 is YFSETQ. The CDR3 extends over 19 amino acids. V dropped 4 bases and J dropped 1; count of bases not matched to a gene: 10.

The chain links TRBV5-1 to TRBJ2-3; TRBD1 is a possible D gene (6 bases). Germline loops: CDR1 SGHRS, CDR2 YFSETQ. Deletions cut 0 bases from V and 4 bases from J, with 12 bases between. The CDR3 spans 15 residues. CDR3 amino acids: CASSLDPNRADTQYF. In nucleotides, the CDR3 is TGCGCCAGCAGCTTGGATCCGAACAGGGCAGATACGCAGTATTTT.

About this clone itself: The same CDR3 is also encoded by other DNA sequences in this sample. The rearrangement joins TRBV15 to TRBJ1-2, with TRBD1 matching over 10 bases. The CDR3 is 15 amino acids. CDR1 is LNHNV and CDR2 is YYDKDF in the germline V gene (reference sequence). V was pared by 2 bases and J by 8 bases, with 8 bases of the junction left unmatched. CDR3 in amino acids: CATSRPGTGVGGYTF. For the CDR3, the DNA is TGTGCCACCAGCAGACCCGGGACAGGGGTGGGCGGCTACACCTTC.

The rearrangement joins TRBV7-9 to TRBJ1-1; D unclear. Germline V CDR1 and CDR2: SEHNR, FQNEAQ (reference sequence). This CDR3 has 14 residues. V shed 2 bases and J shed 3 bases, with 10 bases lying between them. As DNA, the CDR3 is TGTGCCAGCAGCTTATTCGGCGAGGACACTGAAGCTTTCTTT. Translation: CASSLFGEDTEAFF.

The CDR3, as DNA: TGTGCCAGCAGTGACCCTAACGCCTATGGCTACACCTTC. It encodes CASSDPNAYGYTF. The V gene is TRBV25-1, the J gene TRBJ1-2; no firm D call. V lost 3 bases and J lost 4, with 9 bases in between. CDR1 MGHDK and CDR2 SYGVNS come from the germline V gene. The CDR3 is 13 amino acids.

The chain employs TRBV7-2 and TRBJ2-3, with D possibly matching TRBD2 (5 bases). The CDR3 extends over 14 amino acids. The V gene lost 4 bases and the J gene lost 1 base, with 9 bases spanning the gap. Germline values: CDR1 SGHTA, CDR2 FQGNSA. The CDR3 loop reads CASSSAGGTDTQYF. DNA for the CDR3: TGTGCCAGCAGCTCCGCGGGCGGCACAGATACGCAGTATTTT.

This chain joins TRBV27 and TRBJ1-2, with D hard to call. There are 13 residues in the CDR3. V was cut by 1 base and J by 8 bases, with 11 bases left in between. Germline V gene data show CDR1 as MNHEY and CDR2 as SMNVEV (reference sequence). The CDR3 protein is CASSLLPRGGYTF. In DNA form, the CDR3 reads TGTGCCAGCAGTTTATTGCCCCGAGGGGGCTACACCTTC.

This chain joins TRBV28 and TRBJ2-4, with 7 bases fitting TRBD2. The germline V gene has CDR1 MDHEN and CDR2 SYDVKM. Trimming removed 10 bases from V and 2 bases from J; junction bases left unmatched: 8. This CDR3 is 14 amino acids long. In DNA, the CDR3 is TGTGCCACCGAACCCGGGGGGACCAAAAACATTCAGTACTTC. Protein: CATEPGGTKNIQYF.

In its sample, this clone was seen once. The chain couples TRBV6-2 or TRBV6-3 to TRBJ2-5; 11 nucleotides line up with TRBD2. Per the germline V gene, CDR1 is MNHEY and CDR2 is SVGEGT. The CDR3 loop spans 16 amino acids. The junction had 9 bases not matched to a gene; V was cut back by 5 bases and J by 4 bases. The CDR3 region has the DNA TGTGCCAGCAGTGACCCCGGGACTAGCGGAGGAGAGACCCAGTACTTC. Translated, it gives CASSDPGTSGGETQYF.